These 28 T cell receptor beta chains share one sample of origin, sequenced in a study of CD8 T cells in ankylosing spondylitis. Whole-study findings and limits: A TCR beta motif of several highly homologous variants appeared characteristic of ankylosing spondylitis blood.

These receptors lack a known antigen. Each CDR3 protein gets one entry after TCRdb re-called the 5' RACE reads with MiXCR. The sample holds 300,000 to 400,000 distinct CDR3 sequences; about a fifth are singletons and the top ten take less than 20%. Material: blood, either unsorted or a sorted T cell fraction (not recorded which). These receptors came from a male donor with ankylosing spondylitis.

This clonotype was seen a handful of times. The chain joins TRBV9 to TRBJ1-3; weak D call: TRBD1 (6 bases). The CDR3 is 16 amino acids. In germline, CDR1 is SGDLS, CDR2 YYNGEE. V lost 3 bases to trimming and J lost 1 base, with 14 bases between them. DNA for the CDR3: TGTGCCAGCAGCGCCTCACAGGGAAGGTCTGGAAACACCATATATTTT. Translating gives CASSASQGRSGNTIYF.

The table lists this clonotype with many counts. The chain recombines TRBV20-1 with TRBJ1-1, with 11 bases fitting TRBD1. V was pared by 5 bases and J by 7 bases, with 15 bases of the junction left unmatched. The CDR3 runs to 16 residues. Germline V gene lookup returns CDR1 DFQATT and CDR2 SNEGSKA (reference sequence). For the CDR3, the DNA is TGCAGTGCTCACACCGGACAGGGGGCCCTTCACCTTGAAGCTTTCTTT. It codes for CSAHTGQGALHLEAFF.

In its sample, this clonotype was seen many times. The chain recombines TRBV12-3 or TRBV12-4 with TRBJ2-1; tentatively, D is TRBD1 or TRBD2 (5 bases each). The CDR3 is 13 residues long. V was clipped by 5 bases and J by 7 bases, with 12 bases between them. Here the CDR3 DNA reads TGTGCCAGCAGTCTTGGGGGTGTAAATGAGCAGTTCTTC. As protein: CASSLGGVNEQFF.

This clonotype was found a few times. The J gene is TRBJ2-2, the V gene TRBV5-1, with 10 bases identical to TRBD2. V was clipped by 4 bases and J by 1 base; unmatched bases: 4. The V gene's germline CDR1 is SGHRS and CDR2 YFSETQ. This CDR3 region has 16 residues. The CDR3 is CASSLRTSGNTGELFF. The DNA for the CDR3 is TGCGCCAGCAGCCTCAGGACTAGCGGGAACACCGGGGAGCTGTTTTTT.

This clonotype was detected a few times. The V gene is TRBV27, the J gene TRBJ2-1; 9 bases fit TRBD1. The ends lost 3 bases at V and 8 bases at J; junction bases unmatched: 8. CDR1 and CDR2 from the germline V gene are MNHEY and SMNVEV (reference sequence). The CDR3 runs to 15 residues. The CDR3 loop is CASSFSGTGFYEQFF. For the CDR3, the DNA is TGTGCCAGCAGTTTCTCCGGGACAGGGTTCTATGAGCAGTTCTTC.

V and J are TRBV25-1 and TRBJ2-1; 7 bases align to TRBD2. Germline loops: CDR1 MGHDK, CDR2 SYGVNS. J gave up 13 bases and V 6 bases, and 12 bases lay outside the gene matches. The CDR3 has 13 amino acids. The CDR3 DNA reads as TGTGCCAGCAGGCAAGCGGGGATGGGTGACCAGTTCTTC. Residues: CASRQAGMGDQFF.

This clonotype has more than one count but fewer than ten. The rearrangement links TRBV3-1 to TRBJ2-2, with D perhaps matching TRBD2 (6 bases). The CDR3 extends over 16 amino acids. The germline gives CDR1 LGHDT, CDR2 YNNKEL (reference sequence). Trimming pared 2 bases from V and 5 bases from J, leaving 15 bases between. The CDR3 nucleotides read TGTGCCAGCAGCCAATGGTATAGGAGGGGAACCGGGGAGCTGTTTTTT. Amino acid sequence: CASSQWYRRGTGELFF.

This sequence joins TRBV18 and TRBJ2-1; the match to TRBD2 covers 12 bases. The CDR3 consists of 16 residues. Per the germline V gene, CDR1 is KGHSH and CDR2 is LQKENI. V lost 3 bases and J lost 5; bases outside the gene matches: 5. CDR3 sequence reads: CASSPALAGGNNEQFF. CDR3 in DNA: TGTGCCAGCTCACCGGCACTAGCGGGAGGAAACAATGAGCAGTTCTTC.

V gene TRBV7-2 combines with J gene TRBJ1-1, with TRBD1 matching over 9 bases. J lost 6 bases, V lost 2 bases, and 7 bases had no gene match. The CDR3 runs to 15 residues. Germline CDR1 and CDR2: SGHTA and FQGNSA. The CDR3 loop reads CASSLPPGQGPEAFF. CDR3 coding DNA: TGTGCCAGCAGCTTACCCCCGGGACAGGGACCTGAAGCTTTCTTT.

This clonotype was counted only a few times. The chain recombines TRBV4-2 with TRBJ2-7; 9 nucleotides align to TRBD2. J was trimmed by 1 base and V by 1 base; bases with no gene match: 2. Germline-derived CDR1 and CDR2 are LGHNA and YNFKEQ. CDR3 length equals 15 residues. The CDR3 DNA sequence: TGTGCCAGCAGCCAAGGCCTAGCGGGATCCTACGAGCAGTACTTC. Amino acid sequence: CASSQGLAGSYEQYF.

This clonotype is medium-sized (0.01 to 0.1%) in the sample. V gene TRBV7-2 combines with J gene TRBJ2-7; D is unclear. From germline, CDR1 is SGHTA and CDR2 FQGNSA. The CDR3 has 13 residues. The V and J ends lost 3 bases and 1 base respectively, with 7 bases between them. The CDR3 DNA is TGTGCCAGCAGCTTTATAGGGTCCTACGAGCAGTACTTC. Its protein is CASSFIGSYEQYF. Full variable domain (outside the CDR3, taken from reference TRBV7-2 and TRBJ2-7): GAGVSQSPSNKVTEKGKDVELRCDPISGHTALYWYRQSLGQGLEFLIYFQGNSAPDKSGLPSDRFSAERTGGSVSTLTIQRTQQEDSAVYLCASSFIGSYEQYFGPGTRLTVT.

The chain couples TRBV2 to TRBJ2-7, with 8 positions matching TRBD2. Losses at the gene ends were 7 bases for V and 4 bases for J; bases not matched to a gene: 12. The CDR3 is made up of 15 amino acids. Germline values: CDR1 SNHLY, CDR2 FYNNEI. The CDR3 DNA is TGTGCCAGCAAGTCCGGACGGGAGGGCCGATACGAGCAGTACTTC. It translates to CASKSGREGRYEQYF.

This CDR3 reads CASSYRQTPSTDTQYF. The CDR3 DNA is TGTGCCAGCAGCTACCGACAGACCCCTAGCACAGATACGCAGTATTTT. The chain links TRBV14 to TRBJ2-3; TRBD1 is a possible D gene (5 bases). V was pared by 5 bases and J by 0 bases, with 15 bases between. There are 16 residues in the CDR3. Germline assignment: CDR1 SGHDN and CDR2 FVKESK.

This chain connects TRBV20-1 to TRBJ1-2; a weak D match, TRBD1 (5 bases). Trimming cost V 6 bases and J 8 bases, with 16 bases left between them. The CDR3 runs to 12 residues. Germline V lookup: CDR1 DFQATT, CDR2 SNEGSKA (reference sequence). The CDR3 sequence is CSASNGDRGYTF. The CDR3 bases are TGCAGTGCCTCCAACGGGGACCGCGGCTACACCTTC.

This clonotype turned up a few times. The chain is built from TRBV7-3 and TRBJ1-1; D ambiguous. Germline assignment: CDR1 SGHTA and CDR2 FQGTGA. This CDR3 is built from 13 residues. Trimming stripped 2 bases from V and 5 bases from J, with 9 bases between. DNA of the CDR3: TGTGCCAGCAGCTTATCCTGGGAAACTGAAGCTTTCTTT. Translated: CASSLSWETEAFF. Together with reference TRBV7-3 and TRBJ1-1, the CDR3 gives the full variable domain: GAGVSQTPSNKVTEKGKYVELRCDPISGHTALYWYRQSLGQGPEFLIYFQGTGAADDSGLPNDRFFAVRPEGSVSTLKIQRTERGDSAVYLCASSLSWETEAFFGQGTRLTVV.

The V and J genes are TRBV5-1 and TRBJ2-4; tentatively, D is TRBD2 (6 bases). Germline V lookup: CDR1 SGHRS, CDR2 YFSETQ. V was shortened by 0 bases and J by 4 bases, with 11 bases between the two germline ends. This CDR3 has 15 amino acids. CDR3 coding DNA: TGCGCCAGCAGCTTGGAGGCTAGCGAAAAAAACATTCAGTACTTC. Translating it yields CASSLEASEKNIQYF.

The V and J genes are TRBV7-9 and TRBJ2-6; D is ambiguous. V was cut by 7 bases and J by 2 bases, with 12 bases left in between. In germline, CDR1 is SEHNR, CDR2 FQNEAQ (reference sequence). The length of the CDR3 is 15 residues. This CDR3 is CASIEGRPGANVLTF. The CDR3 DNA reads TGTGCCAGCATTGAAGGCCGGCCTGGGGCCAACGTCCTGACTTTC.

A few counts support this clonotype. The rearrangement links TRBV5-1 to TRBJ1-1; D unresolved. The CDR3 is 14 amino acids. The V gene's germline CDR1 is SGHRS and CDR2 YFSETQ. V was trimmed by 0 bases and J by 6 bases, leaving 12 bases between them. CDR3 DNA sequence: TGCGCCAGCAGCTTGGTTAAGGATAGCGCTGAAGCTTTCTTT. It specifies CASSLVKDSAEAFF.

This clonotype was observed many times. V and J are TRBV20-1 and TRBJ2-1; tentatively, D is TRBD1 or TRBD2 (5 bases each). Between the trimmed V and J ends, which lost 5 bases and 6 bases, there was a span of 17 bases. The CDR3 is 14 amino acids. CDR1 and CDR2 (germline): DFQATT, SNEGSKA (reference sequence). The DNA of the CDR3 is TGCAGTGCTCTCACGGGACGGGCCGGCAATGAGCAGTTCTTC. Its protein product is CSALTGRAGNEQFF.

DNA for the CDR3: TGCAGTGCTCGGATTGACTCCTACGAGCAGTACTTC. As protein: CSARIDSYEQYF. The chain recombines TRBV20-1 with TRBJ2-7; D gene uncertain. CDR1 is DFQATT, CDR2 SNEGSKA, per germline (reference sequence). CDR3 length: 12 residues. Trimming pared 5 bases from V and 0 bases from J, leaving 8 bases between.

This rearrangement joins TRBV10-2 to TRBJ2-7, with D uncertain. Trimming removed 1 base at V and 6 bases at J, with 10 bases between. Germline assignment: CDR1 WSHSY and CDR2 SAAADI. The CDR3 is 13 amino acids. The CDR3 DNA sequence: TGCGCCAGCAGTGAGTTTGCCCGAGGCGAGCAGTACTTC. Protein sequence: CASSEFARGEQYF.

This chain uses TRBV20-1 with TRBJ2-3, with D maybe TRBD1 (5 bases). V was pared by 4 bases and J by 6 bases, with 20 bases between. The CDR3 runs 15 residues. CDR1 is DFQATT, CDR2 SNEGSKA, per germline (reference sequence). CDR3 region: CSAIYRQWGLDTQYF. The CDR3 bases are TGCAGTGCTATCTACAGACAGTGGGGTTTGGATACGCAGTATTTT.

Ten or more counts support this clonotype. The chain joins TRBV28 to TRBJ2-7; no clear D. Trimming removed 4 bases at V and 4 bases at J, with 5 bases between. Germline V CDR1 and CDR2: MDHEN, SYDVKM. The CDR3 sequence is 11 residues long. CDR3: CASSSPYEQYF. In nucleotides, the CDR3 is TGTGCCAGCAGTTCCCCTTACGAGCAGTACTTC. Filled out from reference TRBV28 and TRBJ2-7, the complete variable domain reads DVKVTQSSRYLVKRTGEKVFLECVQDMDHENMFWYRQDPGLGLRLIYFSYDVKMKEKGDIPEGYSVSREKKERFSLILESASTNQTSMYLCASSSPYEQYFGPGTRLTVT.

This clonotype was seen a few times. This chain's CDR3 is CASRLTSSFRHTDTQYF. CDR3 coding DNA: TGCGCCAGCAGACTCACAAGCTCATTTCGTCACACAGATACGCAGTATTTT. J is TRBJ2-3 and V is TRBV5-1; D is ambiguous. Germline CDR1 reads SGHRS; CDR2 reads YFSETQ. The CDR3 runs 17 residues. V lost 5 bases and J lost 2, with 21 bases in between.

This clonotype was picked up a small number of times. J is TRBJ2-1 and V is TRBV27; D call uncertain. The CDR3 covers 15 residues. V shed 5 bases and J shed 6 bases, with 17 bases lying between them. The germline V gene has CDR1 MNHEY and CDR2 SMNVEV (reference sequence). CDR3 sequence: CASSRSMARPNEQFF. The CDR3 nucleotides read TGTGCCAGCAGTAGATCGATGGCCCGACCCAATGAGCAGTTCTTC.

The table lists this clonotype with a few counts. The V gene is TRBV7-2, the J gene TRBJ1-3, with 7 positions matching TRBD1. This CDR3 spans 14 amino acids. Looked up from germline, CDR1 is SGHTA and CDR2 is FQGNSA. V shed 4 bases and J 2 bases; nucleotides not matched to a gene: 2. This CDR3 reads CASSWGQTGNTIYF. CDR3 coding DNA: TGTGCCAGCAGCTGGGGACAGACTGGAAACACCATATATTTT.

The chain is built from TRBV7-9 and TRBJ2-3; possibly TRBD2 for D (6 bases). Per the germline V gene, CDR1 is SEHNR and CDR2 is FQNEAQ (reference sequence). The V end lost 3 bases, the J end lost 11 bases, and 15 bases lay between the germline ends. The length of the CDR3 is 13 residues. CDR3 sequence: CASSFRTNREQYF. The DNA for the CDR3 is TGTGCCAGCAGCTTCCGGACTAACCGAGAGCAGTATTTT.

The V gene is TRBV10-3, the J gene TRBJ2-7; D may be TRBD2 (6 bases). The germline CDR1 and CDR2 sequences are ENHRY and SYGVKD. CDR3 length: 12 residues. V shed 4 bases and J shed 12 bases, with 16 bases lying between them. CDR3 loop: CAISGDSSSGYF. The CDR3 nucleotides read TGTGCCATCAGTGGGGACTCCTCATCGGGGTACTTC.